The rows below give T cell receptor beta chains drawn from one sample of a study of Graves' ophthalmopathy and Graves' hyperthyroidism. Each CDR3 protein gets one entry after TCRdb re-called the multiplex PCR reads with MiXCR. Of around 1.1 million distinct CDR3 sequences listed, about 35% are singletons. What was sequenced was peripheral blood or thyroid tissue (not recorded which). These receptors originate from an adult man with Graves' hyperthyroidism. The CDR3 runs from the conserved cysteine through the conserved F or W. Fields, in order: D gene, V gene, J gene, clone size, CDR3 protein, CDR3 DNA. A D gene is named only where the DNA matches it firmly. Only part of the rows carry a size: once, few, many, or a class if the clone is expanded.

NA,TRBV7-9,TRBJ2-5,NA,CASSTEGHWGNEETQYF,TGTGCCAGCAGCACCGAAGGACACTGGGGGAATGAAGAGACCCAGTACTTC
NA,TRBV24-1,TRBJ1-5,NA,CATSIGTGGNQPQHF,TGTGCCACCAGTATAGGGACTGGTGGCAATCAGCCCCAGCATTTT
TRBD2,TRBV25-1,TRBJ2-5,NA,CASSPHARWVAGKDDFRKQETQYF,TGTGCCAGCTCACCACACGCTCGTTGGGTAGCGGGGAAGGACGATTTCCGAAAACAAGAGACCCAGTACTTC
TRBD2,TRBV2,TRBJ2-3,NA,CASSAGLVLDTQYF,TGTGCCAGCAGCGCGGGACTAGTTTTGGATACGCAGTATTTT
NA,TRBV5-1,TRBJ1-3,many,CASSFIGGPGNTIYF,TGCGCCAGCAGCTTTATAGGGGGTCCTGGAAACACCATATATTTT
NA,TRBV25-1,TRBJ2-2,many,CASTYTGTGELFF,TGTGCCAGCACCTACACCGGCACCGGGGAGCTGTTTTTT
TRBD2,TRBV9,TRBJ2-7,NA,CASSREGLATREQYF,TGTGCCAGCAGCAGAGAGGGACTAGCAACCCGCGAGCAGTACTTC
NA,TRBV29-1,TRBJ2-5,many,CSVESGFGMQTQYF,TGCAGCGTTGAAAGTGGGTTCGGCATGCAGACCCAGTACTTC
NA,TRBV7-9,TRBJ2-7,NA,CASSSLAVGDPYEQYF,TGTGCCAGCAGCAGCTTGGCTGTGGGGGACCCCTACGAGCAGTACTTC
TRBD2,TRBV29-1,TRBJ2-3,NA,CSVATSGLSTDTQCF,TGCAGCGTTGCAACTAGCGGGCTTAGCACAGATACGCAGTGTTTT
TRBD1,TRBV5-6,TRBJ1-4,many,CASSLAGQRNEKLFF,TGTGCCAGCAGCTTGGCGGGACAGAGAAATGAAAAACTGTTTTTT
TRBD2,TRBV29-1,TRBJ2-6,NA,CSVASGEGVSGANVLTF,TGCAGCGTTGCCTCCGGGGAGGGCGTCTCTGGGGCCAACGTCCTGACTTTC
TRBD1,TRBV2,TRBJ1-3,few,CASSGRGNSGNTIYF,TGTGCCAGCAGTGGCAGGGGGAACTCTGGAAACACCATATATTTT
NA,TRBV12-3/TRBV12-4,TRBJ1-2,many,CASTRQVYGYTF,TGTGCCAGCACCCGACAGGTCTATGGCTACACCTTC
NA,TRBV29-1,TRBJ2-5,many,CSVVFSGIEETQYF,TGCAGCGTTGTCTTTTCAGGGATAGAAGAGACCCAGTACTTC
NA,TRBV24-1,TRBJ2-4,NA,CATSDLENIQYF,TGTGCCACCAGTGATTTGGAGAACATTCAGTACTTC
NA,TRBV10-2,TRBJ1-5,NA,CASSPVGRYLSNQPQHF,TGTGCCAGCTCACCAGTCGGAAGGTACCTTAGCAATCAGCCCCAGCATTTT
NA,TRBV7-9,TRBJ1-4,many,CASSLAPGLGDEKLFF,TGTGCCAGCAGCTTAGCGCCGGGCCTGGGGGATGAAAAACTGTTTTTT
NA,TRBV29-1,TRBJ1-1,NA,CSVSPANTEAFF,TGCAGCGTATCGCCCGCAAACACTGAAGCTTTCTTT
TRBD1,TRBV10-3,TRBJ2-5,many,CAIRAGTGQETQYF,TGTGCCATCCGAGCCGGGACAGGGCAAGAGACCCAGTACTTC
TRBD1,TRBV18,TRBJ1-2,NA,CASSSQKGQYYGYTF,TGTGCCAGCTCATCACAGAAGGGACAGTACTATGGCTACACCTTC
NA,TRBV20-1,TRBJ1-1,many,CSARSGATEAFF,TGCAGTGCTAGGTCTGGGGCCACTGAAGCTTTCTTT
NA,TRBV6-5,TRBJ2-7,NA,CAGSYTRGSYEQYF,TGTGCCGGCAGTTATACAAGGGGCAGCTACGAGCAGTACTTC
TRBD1,TRBV20-1,TRBJ1-2,NA,CSARDGTAYGYTF,TGCAGTGCCAGAGACGGGACAGCCTATGGCTACACCTTC
TRBD2,TRBV20-1,TRBJ2-2,many,CSGLAGGRRELFF,TGCAGTGGACTAGCGGGAGGGCGGAGGGAGCTGTTTTTT
TRBD2,TRBV15,TRBJ2-7,NA,CATSKGGSGGVQYEQYF,TGTGCCACCAGCAAAGGTGGTAGCGGGGGGGTGCAGTACGAGCAGTACTTC
TRBD1,TRBV20-1,TRBJ2-5,many,CSAKGTGPETQYF,TGCAGTGCCAAAGGGACAGGGCCCGAGACCCAGTACTTC
NA,TRBV7-9,TRBJ2-6,NA,CASSLRGAPSGANVLTF,TGTGCCAGCAGCTTAAGGGGGGCACCCTCTGGGGCCAACGTCCTGACTTTC
NA,TRBV25-1,TRBJ1-1,NA,CASNGRGTEAFF,TGTGCCAGCAACGGGCGGGGAACTGAAGCTTTCTTT
TRBD2,TRBV20-1,TRBJ2-7,once,CSARAPEDGGYRPYEQYF,TGCAGTGCTAGAGCCCCCGAGGACGGGGGGTATCGCCCCTACGAGCAGTACTTC